The clone carrying this T cell receptor (beta chain) was seen repeatedly, ten times or more. Antigen: not known. Each donor (without exception) was a healthy Caucasian. This CDR3 spans 12 amino acids. Trimming cost V 7 bases and J 7 bases, with 8 bases left between them. This sample is drawn from a study of identical twins. Notes on the study in general: Clonotypes of the beta chain that were abundant in cord blood carried fewer insertions (memory repertoires showed none). Weaker excess twin sharing was seen among beta out-of-frame sequences.

Unique molecular identifiers were present on the cDNA, which also gained a universal primer site by template switching. TCRdb reprocessed the 5' RACE reads via MiXCR and lists one record per CDR3 protein. The sample carries roughly 260,000 distinct CDR3 sequences, more than 13% recorded once. Sequenced input: memory (CD45RO+) T cells sorted from blood. The gene calls are TRBV12-3 or TRBV12-4 and TRBJ1-6; no clear D gene. The receptor was derived from a young woman in good health. CDR3 amino acids: CASTAGNSPLHF. The CDR3 bases are TGTGCCAGCACCGCAGGAAATTCACCCCTCCACTTT.